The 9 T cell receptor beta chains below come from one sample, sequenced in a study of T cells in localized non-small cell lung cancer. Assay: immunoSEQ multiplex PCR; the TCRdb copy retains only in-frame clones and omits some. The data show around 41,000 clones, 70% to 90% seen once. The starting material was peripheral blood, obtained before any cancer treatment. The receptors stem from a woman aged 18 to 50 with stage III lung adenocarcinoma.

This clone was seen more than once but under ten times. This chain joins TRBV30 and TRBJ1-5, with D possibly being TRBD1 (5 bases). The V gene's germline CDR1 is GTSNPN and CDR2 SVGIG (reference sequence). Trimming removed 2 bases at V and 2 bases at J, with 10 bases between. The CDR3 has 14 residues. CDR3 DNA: TGTGCCTGGAGTCCGGACAATGGCAATCAGCCCCAGCATTTT. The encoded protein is CAWSPDNGNQPQHF.

The CDR3 region is CASSSLHQNTGELFF. DNA of the CDR3: TGTGCCAGCAGTTCCCTACACCAGAACACCGGGGAGCTGTTTTTT. The chain links TRBV5-6 to TRBJ2-2; D ambiguous. CDR1 SGHDT and CDR2 YYEEEE come from the germline V gene. The CDR3 extends over 15 amino acids. Trimming left V 5 bases short and J 1 base short, with 12 bases between.

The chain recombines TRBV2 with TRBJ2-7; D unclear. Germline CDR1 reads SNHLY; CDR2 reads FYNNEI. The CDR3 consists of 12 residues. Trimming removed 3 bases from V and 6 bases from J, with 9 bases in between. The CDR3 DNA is TGTGCCAGCAGTGACGTAGCATTCGAGCAGTACTTC. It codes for CASSDVAFEQYF.

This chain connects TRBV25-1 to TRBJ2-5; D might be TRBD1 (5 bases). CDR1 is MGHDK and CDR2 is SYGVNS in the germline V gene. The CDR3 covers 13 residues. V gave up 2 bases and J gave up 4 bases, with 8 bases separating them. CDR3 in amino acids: CASSEPGRETQYF. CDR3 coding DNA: TGTGCCAGCAGTGAACCAGGGCGAGAGACCCAGTACTTC.

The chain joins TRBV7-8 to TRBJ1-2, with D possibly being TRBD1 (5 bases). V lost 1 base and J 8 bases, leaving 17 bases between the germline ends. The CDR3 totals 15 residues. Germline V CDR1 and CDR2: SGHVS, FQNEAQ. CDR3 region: CASSLDGTPLMGYTF. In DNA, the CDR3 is TGTGCCAGCAGCTTAGACGGGACTCCACTAATGGGCTACACCTTC.

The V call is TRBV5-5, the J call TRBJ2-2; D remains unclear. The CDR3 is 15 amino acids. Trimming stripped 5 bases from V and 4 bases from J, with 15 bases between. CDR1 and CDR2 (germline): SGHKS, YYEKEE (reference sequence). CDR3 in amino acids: CASSRQLGGTGELFF. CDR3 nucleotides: TGTGCCAGCAGTCGGCAGCTGGGTGGCACCGGGGAGCTGTTTTTT.

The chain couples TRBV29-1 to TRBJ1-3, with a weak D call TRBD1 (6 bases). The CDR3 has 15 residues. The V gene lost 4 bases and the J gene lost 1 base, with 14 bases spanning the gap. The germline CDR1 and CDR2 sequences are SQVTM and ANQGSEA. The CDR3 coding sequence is TGCAGCGTTGCGTGGGGGCGCGGGTCTGGAAACACCATATATTTT. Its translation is CSVAWGRGSGNTIYF.

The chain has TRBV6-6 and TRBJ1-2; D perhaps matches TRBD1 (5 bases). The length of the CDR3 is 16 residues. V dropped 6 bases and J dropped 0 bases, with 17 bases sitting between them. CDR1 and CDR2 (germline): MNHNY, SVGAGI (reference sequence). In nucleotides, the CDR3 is TGTGCCAGCAGCTCCGGGACTGGGGCTACTAACTATGGCTACACCTTC. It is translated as CASSSGTGATNYGYTF.

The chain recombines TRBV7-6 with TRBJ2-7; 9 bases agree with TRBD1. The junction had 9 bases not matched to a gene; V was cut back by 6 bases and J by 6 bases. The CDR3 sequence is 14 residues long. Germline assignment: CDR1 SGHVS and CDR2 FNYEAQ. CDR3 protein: CASSTGQGTLEQYF. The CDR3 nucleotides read TGTGCCAGCAGTACTGGACAGGGGACCCTCGAGCAGTACTTC. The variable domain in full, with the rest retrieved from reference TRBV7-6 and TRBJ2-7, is GAGVSQSPRYKVTKRGQDVALRCDPISGHVSLYWYRQALGQGPEFLTYFNYEAQQDKSGLPNDRFSAERPEGSISTLTIQRTEQRDSAMYRCASSTGQGTLEQYFGPGTRLTVT.